The subject of this entry is one T cell receptor (beta chain). Germline CDR1 reads SGHTA; CDR2 reads FQGTGA. This CDR3 comprises 15 residues. V lost 6 bases, J lost 1 base, and 6 bases stayed unmatched. Authors' data handling: Estimates of nucleated cell counts were drawn from the amplification of reference gene primers. TCRdb keeps only in-frame clones here, not all; method: immunoSEQ multiplex PCR. Clone size and V and J calls were adopted from that table, with D and trimming inferred from the DNA. The repertoire holds about 210,000 clones, with 75% to 90% as singletons. The sample comes from a study of blood T cell repertoires in COVID-19. Study-level information: The cDNA or gDNA used as material had been derived from T cells, B-cell-depleted T cells, or PBMCs.

V usage is TRBV7-3 and J usage is TRBJ2-5; 9 bases match TRBD2. Sequencing was done on a sample of peripheral blood. This TCR came from a man aged 40-49 years with acute or convalescent COVID-19. The CDR3 loop is CASSFSGSTQETQYF. DNA of the CDR3: TGTGCCAGCAGTTTTAGCGGGAGTACCCAAGAGACCCAGTACTTC.